Listed below are T cell receptor beta chains from one sample, sequenced in a study of metastatic and nonmetastatic thyroid tumors. Using MiXCR, TCRdb re-called clones from the PCR reads. This table has some 20,000 clones, 21% appearing once. The sample consisted of tumor tissue. All receptors come from a female donor with papillary thyroid cancer or a benign thyroid nodule (not recorded which). Some clones in this sample may be carry-over from other donors' samples. Each CDR3 is given with its conserved first and last residue. The D gene is left open where the match is weak. Clone size is given for some rows only: seen once, a few or many times, or a class if the clone is expanded.

CASSLVGQHYEQYF	TGTGCCAGCAGCTTAGTAGGGCAGCACTACGAGCAGTACTTC	medium-sized	NA	TRBV13	TRBJ2-7
CASSMGIGDGYTF	TGTGCCAGCAGTATGGGAATCGGAGATGGCTACACCTTC	many	NA	TRBV6-1	TRBJ1-2
CASRPYYGGDTQYF	TGTGCCAGCAGGCCGTACTATGGGGGGGATACGCAGTATTTT	many	NA	TRBV28	TRBJ2-3
CAIHNAFF	TGTGCCATCCACAACGCTTTCTTT	many	NA	TRBV24-1	TRBJ1-1
CASIMVAGSGGELFF	TGTGCCAGCATCATGGTAGCGGGAAGTGGCGGGGAGCTGTTTTTT	many	TRBD2	TRBV6-1	TRBJ2-2
CASSLTGSFTEAFF	TGTGCCAGCAGCTTAACAGGGAGTTTCACTGAAGCTTTCTTT	many	NA	TRBV7-3	TRBJ1-1
CSATRQDLYTEAFF	TGCAGTGCTACAAGACAGGACCTATACACTGAAGCTTTCTTT	NA	NA	TRBV20-1	TRBJ1-1
CASSPILAYNEQFF	TGTGCCAGCAGTCCAATCTTGGCCTACAATGAGCAGTTCTTC	many	NA	TRBV28	TRBJ2-1
CASSRPGYEQYF	TGTGCCAGCAGCCGACCAGGCTACGAGCAGTACTTC	many	NA	TRBV2	TRBJ2-7
CASSQGTSGEQETQYF	TGTGCCAGCAGCCAGGGGACTAGCGGGGAACAAGAGACCCAGTACTTC	NA	TRBD2	TRBV5-8	TRBJ2-5
CAWSPGQLNQPQHF	TGTGCCTGGAGTCCGGGACAGCTCAATCAGCCCCAGCATTTT	once	TRBD1	TRBV30	TRBJ1-5
CASSPGSNYGYTF	TGTGCCAGCAGTCCAGGTTCTAACTATGGCTACACCTTC	medium-sized	NA	TRBV6-1	TRBJ1-2
CASRGGMLYGYTF	TGTGCCAGCAGGGGGGGCATGCTCTATGGCTACACCTTC	many	NA	TRBV28	TRBJ1-2
CATSDLGGAGAGELFF	TGTGCCACCAGTGATTTAGGCGGCGCGGGAGCCGGGGAGCTGTTTTTT	many	TRBD2	TRBV24-1	TRBJ2-2
CSARERGGVNIQYF	TGCAGTGCTAGAGAACGGGGAGGGGTAAACATTCAGTACTTC	NA	TRBD2	TRBV20-1	TRBJ2-4
CASLGLAGAGYQETQYF	TGTGCCAGCCTCGGACTAGCGGGAGCCGGGTACCAAGAGACCCAGTACTTC	NA	TRBD2	TRBV6-1	TRBJ2-5
CASSLERVTQYF	TGTGCCAGCAGCTTAGAGCGGGTTACCCAGTACTTC	medium-sized	NA	TRBV7-9	TRBJ2-5
CASSGTSGTVPIYEQYF	TGTGCCAGCAGCGGGACTAGCGGGACCGTGCCCATCTACGAGCAGTACTTC	NA	TRBD2	TRBV12-3/TRBV12-4	TRBJ2-7
CASSPLGTSSSTGELFF	TGTGCCAGCAGCCCCCTTGGGACTAGCAGCTCCACCGGGGAGCTGTTTTTT	medium-sized	TRBD2	TRBV7-9	TRBJ2-2
CSAGRGEDTEAFF	TGCAGTGCGGGCAGGGGTGAGGACACTGAAGCTTTCTTT	NA	NA	TRBV20-1	TRBJ1-1
CASSYAAWDKYF	TGTGCCAGCAGTTATGCAGCATGGGACAAGTACTTC	many	NA	TRBV6-2/TRBV6-3	TRBJ2-7
CASSLGGTQYF	TGTGCCAGCAGCTTAGGGGGTACGCAGTATTTT	NA	NA	TRBV11-2	TRBJ2-3
CASKIGDGELFF	TGTGCCAGCAAGATTGGGGACGGGGAGCTGTTTTTT	many	NA	TRBV27	TRBJ2-2
CASRRSRDRDRAYEQYF	TGTGCCAGCAGACGGTCCCGGGACAGGGATCGGGCTTACGAGCAGTACTTC	NA	TRBD1	TRBV27	TRBJ2-7
CSAENPETGQETQYF	TGCAGTGCCGAAAACCCCGAGACAGGGCAAGAGACCCAGTACTTC	many	TRBD1	TRBV20-1	TRBJ2-5
CASSSQGANYGYTF	TGTGCCAGCAGTTCACAGGGGGCAAACTATGGCTACACCTTC	many	TRBD1	TRBV6-1	TRBJ1-2
CSANLKGAGTYEQCF	TGCAGTGCTAATCTAAAGGGGGCGGGAACCTACGAGCAGTGCTTC	NA	NA	TRBV20-1	TRBJ2-7
CSARDPRGSQETQYF	TGCAGTGCCCGCGACCCCAGGGGATCACAAGAGACCCAGTACTTC	many	NA	TRBV20-1	TRBJ2-5
CASSPSGIYEQYF	TGTGCCAGCAGCCCTTCGGGGATCTACGAGCAGTACTTC	NA	NA	TRBV12-3/TRBV12-4	TRBJ2-7
CASSYAEEQYF	TGTGCCAGCAGTTACGCCGAGGAGCAGTACTTC	few	NA	TRBV6-9	TRBJ2-7
CASSDSRLDRAINTEAFF	TGTGCCAGCAGTGATTCCCGCCTCGACAGGGCCATAAACACTGAAGCTTTCTTT	many	TRBD1	TRBV6-1	TRBJ1-1
CSAIEGASNQPQHF	TGCAGTGCTATCGAGGGGGCCAGCAATCAGCCCCAGCATTTT	NA	TRBD1	TRBV20-1	TRBJ1-5
CASSLGQAPVNEQFF	TGCGCCAGCAGCTTGGGGCAAGCACCGGTCAATGAGCAGTTCTTC	NA	NA	TRBV5-1	TRBJ2-1
CAGSVGGMNTEAFF	TGTGCAGGCAGCGTAGGAGGAATGAACACTGAAGCTTTCTTT	NA	NA	TRBV9	TRBJ1-1
CSASPDRLYEQYF	TGCAGTGCTAGCCCGGACAGGCTGTACGAGCAGTACTTC	many	TRBD1	TRBV20-1	TRBJ2-7
CSAFIPGQNSGYTF	TGCAGTGCGTTCATCCCGGGACAAAACAGTGGCTACACCTTC	NA	NA	TRBV20-1	TRBJ1-2
CASSHIPGQRWGTQYF	TGTGCCAGCAGCCACATACCGGGACAACGGTGGGGGACCCAGTACTTC	many	NA	TRBV3-1	TRBJ2-5
CASTPGGNEQFF	TGTGCCAGCACACCAGGCGGGAATGAGCAGTTCTTC	many	NA	TRBV18	TRBJ2-1
CATSRGDRVYGYTF	TGTGCCACCAGCAGAGGAGACAGGGTCTATGGCTACACCTTC	many	TRBD1	TRBV15	TRBJ1-2
CSAARGGSSQFPMGEQYF	TGCAGTGCCGCAAGGGGGGGCAGCAGCCAGTTTCCTATGGGCGAGCAGTACTTC	NA	NA	TRBV20-1	TRBJ2-7
CASSSTLYEQYF	TGTGCCAGCAGTTCGACACTCTACGAGCAGTACTTC	many	NA	TRBV6-2/TRBV6-3	TRBJ2-7
CASSDRGHRNGYTF	TGTGCCAGCAGTGACAGGGGGCATAGGAATGGCTACACCTTC	NA	TRBD1	TRBV6-4	TRBJ1-2
CASSSRTSSDTDTQYF	TGTGCCAGCAGCTCAAGGACTAGCTCCGACACAGATACGCAGTATTTT	medium-sized	TRBD2	TRBV11-1	TRBJ2-3
CASSQAEGPSSGNTIYF	TGTGCCAGCAGCCAAGCTGAGGGACCTAGCTCTGGAAACACCATATATTTT	NA	NA	TRBV3-1	TRBJ1-3
CASSLGTSGSLSYNEQFF	TGCGCCAGCAGCTTGGGCACTAGCGGGAGTCTATCCTACAATGAGCAGTTCTTC	medium-sized	TRBD2	TRBV5-1	TRBJ2-1
CASSITSGDYEQYF	TGCGCCAGCAGCATCACTAGCGGAGATTACGAGCAGTACTTC	NA	TRBD2	TRBV5-1	TRBJ2-7
CASSSEGQGNTGELFF	TGCGCCAGCAGCTCGGAGGGACAGGGAAACACCGGGGAGCTGTTTTTT	NA	TRBD1	TRBV5-1	TRBJ2-2
CSATSLRTSGNHEQYF	TGCAGTGCCACCTCACTTAGGACTAGCGGGAACCACGAGCAGTACTTC	medium-sized	TRBD2	TRBV20-1	TRBJ2-7
CASSPLGQVGAFF	TGTGCCAGCAGTCCCCTAGGGCAGGTTGGAGCTTTCTTT	NA	NA	TRBV28	TRBJ1-1
CASSEGLAGSVTGELFF	TGTGCCAGCAGTGAAGGTCTAGCGGGGTCGGTCACCGGGGAGCTGTTTTTT	many	TRBD2	TRBV2	TRBJ2-2
CASRTRDSRGVEAFF	TGTGCCAGCAGAACGAGAGACAGTCGAGGAGTTGAAGCTTTCTTT	many	NA	TRBV6-1	TRBJ1-1
CASSSLDRVEAFF	TGTGCCAGCAGCTCACTGGACAGGGTTGAAGCTTTCTTT	many	TRBD1	TRBV7-3	TRBJ1-1
CASSRGDSSYEQYF	TGTGCCAGCAGCCGAGGGGACAGCTCCTACGAGCAGTACTTC	many	TRBD1	TRBV28	TRBJ2-7
CSAPVYLAGGANEQFF	TGCAGTGCCCCGGTGTACTTAGCGGGAGGAGCCAATGAGCAGTTCTTC	NA	TRBD2	TRBV20-1	TRBJ2-1
CASSDTPQGLGGYTF	TGTGCCAGCAGTGACACCCCACAGGGCCTAGGAGGCTACACCTTC	NA	NA	TRBV6-2/TRBV6-3	TRBJ1-2
CASSYSSSVVYEQYF	TGTGCCAGCAGTTACTCTTCTAGCGTAGTCTACGAGCAGTACTTC	NA	NA	TRBV6-5	TRBJ2-7
CASSPRTSFTGELFF	TGCGCCAGCAGCCCACGGACTAGTTTTACCGGGGAGCTGTTTTTT	many	TRBD2	TRBV5-1	TRBJ2-2
CSARPGLGRDEQFF	TGCAGTGCTAGGCCGGGTTTGGGTAGGGATGAGCAGTTCTTC	many	NA	TRBV20-1	TRBJ2-1
CASSPPQGFNYGYTF	TGTGCCAGCTCACCACCACAGGGATTTAACTATGGCTACACCTTC	NA	NA	TRBV18	TRBJ1-2